The rows below give T cell receptor beta chains drawn from one sample of a study of early T cells in non-severe SARS-CoV-2 infection. MiXCR, run by TCRdb on the 5' RACE reads, gives a single entry per CDR3 protein. Among 45,000 to 70,000 distinct CDR3 sequences listed, about 9.9% were seen once. The sample taken for sequencing was whole blood. The receptors were sampled from an adult who was a healthcare worker with PCR-confirmed SARS-CoV-2 infection or an uninfected control (not recorded which). CDR3s include the opening cysteine and the closing phenylalanine or tryptophan. The order of the fields is D gene, V gene, J gene, clone size, CDR3 protein, CDR3 DNA. D genes are given only for firm matches. A clone size is listed for some rows: how often the clone was seen (once, few, many), or a class if it is expanded.

D: .; V: TRBV20-1; J: TRBJ2-6; size: many; CDR3: CSAGGPETGANVLTF; DNA: TGCAGTGCGGGGGGCCCGGAAACTGGGGCCAACGTCCTGACTTTC
D: TRBD1; V: TRBV28; J: TRBJ2-3; size: few; CDR3: CASSPRDRADTQYF; DNA: TGTGCCAGCAGTCCAAGGGACAGGGCAGATACGCAGTATTTT
D: .; V: TRBV29-1; J: TRBJ2-4; size: many; CDR3: CSVADPIQYF; DNA: TGCAGCGTTGCGGACCCCATTCAGTACTTC
D: .; V: TRBV19; J: TRBJ1-2; size: .; CDR3: CASSINRSPYGYTF; DNA: TGTGCCAGTAGTATTAATCGGAGTCCCTATGGCTACACCTTC
D: TRBD1; V: TRBV2; J: TRBJ2-7; size: few; CDR3: CASSQGAPYEQYF; DNA: TGTGCCAGCAGTCAGGGGGCCCCCTACGAGCAGTACTTC
D: .; V: TRBV7-4; J: TRBJ1-2; size: .; CDR3: CASSPRGKRSNYGYTF; DNA: TGTGCCAGCAGCCCACGAGGGAAGAGGAGCAACTATGGCTACACCTTC
D: .; V: TRBV29-1; J: TRBJ1-3; size: many; CDR3: CSVLRSSSGNTIYF; DNA: TGCAGCGTGCTCCGGTCAAGCTCTGGAAACACCATATATTTT
D: .; V: TRBV28; J: TRBJ2-5; size: many; CDR3: CASSSPFSPRDQETQYF; DNA: TGTGCCAGCAGTTCCCCGTTTTCCCCCAGGGACCAAGAGACCCAGTACTTC
D: TRBD2; V: TRBV6-4; J: TRBJ2-3; size: few; CDR3: CASSETSGRADTQYF; DNA: TGTGCCAGCAGTGAGACTAGCGGGAGGGCAGATACGCAGTATTTT
D: TRBD1; V: TRBV28; J: TRBJ2-5; size: .; CDR3: CASTTDRGQETQYF; DNA: TGTGCCAGCACCACTGACAGGGGGCAAGAGACCCAGTACTTC
D: .; V: TRBV6-1; J: TRBJ2-3; size: many; CDR3: CAIKLAHTTTDTQYF; DNA: TGTGCCATCAAGCTCGCCCATACAACCACAGATACGCAGTATTTT
D: .; V: TRBV12-3/TRBV12-4; J: TRBJ2-2; size: many; CDR3: CASRGGKTVNTGELFF; DNA: TGTGCCAGCAGGGGTGGGAAAACGGTGAACACCGGGGAGCTGTTTTTT
D: .; V: TRBV29-1; J: TRBJ2-7; size: few; CDR3: CSVGGQTYEQYF; DNA: TGCAGCGTTGGAGGGCAGACCTACGAGCAGTACTTC
D: TRBD1; V: TRBV4-1; J: TRBJ1-4; size: .; CDR3: CASARDRNEKLFF; DNA: TGCGCCAGCGCTCGGGACAGAAATGAAAAACTGTTTTTT
D: TRBD2; V: TRBV4-1; J: TRBJ2-1; size: .; CDR3: CASSRIFPSGSSYNEQFF; DNA: TGCGCCAGCAGCCGAATTTTTCCTAGCGGGAGCTCCTACAATGAGCAGTTCTTC
D: TRBD1; V: TRBV24-1; J: TRBJ2-3; size: .; CDR3: CATSDRTGGRTDTQYF; DNA: TGTGCCACCAGTGATCGGACAGGGGGTCGGACAGATACGCAGTATTTT
D: .; V: TRBV6-6; J: TRBJ1-1; size: .; CDR3: CASSYEAEAFF; DNA: TGTGCCAGCAGTTACGAGGCTGAAGCTTTCTTT
D: .; V: TRBV7-9; J: TRBJ2-5; size: few; CDR3: CASSSISQETQYF; DNA: TGTGCCAGCAGCTCTATCTCCCAAGAGACCCAGTACTTC
D: TRBD1; V: TRBV29-1; J: TRBJ2-7; size: few; CDR3: CSVELQGARYEQYF; DNA: TGCAGCGTGGAACTACAGGGGGCGAGGTACGAGCAGTACTTC
D: .; V: TRBV12-3/TRBV12-4; J: TRBJ2-3; size: .; CDR3: CASSSSPGVFTDTQYF; DNA: TGTGCCAGCAGTTCATCACCGGGAGTCTTTACAGATACGCAGTATTTT
D: TRBD2; V: TRBV7-3; J: TRBJ2-1; size: many; CDR3: CASSLGLAGNNEQFF; DNA: TGTGCCAGCAGCCTGGGACTAGCGGGTAACAATGAGCAGTTCTTC
D: TRBD1; V: TRBV2; J: TRBJ1-5; size: many; CDR3: CASSAQGANQPQHF; DNA: TGTGCCAGCAGTGCCCAGGGGGCTAATCAGCCCCAGCATTTT
D: .; V: TRBV12-3/TRBV12-4; J: TRBJ2-1; size: .; CDR3: CASSLVNNEQFF; DNA: TGTGCCAGCAGTTTAGTCAACAATGAGCAGTTCTTC
D: .; V: TRBV7-8; J: TRBJ1-5; size: few; CDR3: CASSGSNQPQHF; DNA: TGTGCCAGCTCTGGTAGCAATCAGCCCCAGCATTTT
D: TRBD2; V: TRBV11-2; J: TRBJ2-5; size: few; CDR3: CASSPTVVAGGSTKTQYF; DNA: TGTGCCAGCAGCCCCACCGTGGTAGCGGGGGGATCTACAAAGACCCAGTACTTC
D: .; V: TRBV28; J: TRBJ2-2; size: many; CDR3: CASIKTRIVTGELFF; DNA: TGTGCCAGCATCAAGACTAGAATTGTCACCGGGGAGCTGTTTTTT
D: TRBD1; V: TRBV10-2; J: TRBJ1-2; size: few; CDR3: CASSVIDRGADYGYTF; DNA: TGCGCCAGCAGTGTGATAGACAGGGGGGCCGACTATGGCTACACCTTC
D: TRBD2; V: TRBV29-1; J: TRBJ2-7; size: .; CDR3: CSVGTSGYEQYF; DNA: TGCAGCGTCGGGACTAGCGGTTACGAGCAGTACTTC
D: .; V: TRBV3-1; J: TRBJ2-7; size: many; CDR3: CASSQVADTNEQYF; DNA: TGTGCCAGCAGCCAAGTAGCGGACACCAACGAGCAGTACTTC
D: .; V: TRBV5-1; J: TRBJ2-1; size: .; CDR3: CASSLVDGEQFF; DNA: TGCGCCAGCAGCTTGGTGGATGGTGAGCAGTTCTTC
D: .; V: TRBV20-1; J: TRBJ2-5; size: .; CDR3: CSAGQPLGETQYF; DNA: TGCAGTGCTGGTCAACCTCTGGGGGAGACCCAGTACTTC
D: .; V: TRBV7-2; J: TRBJ1-1; size: few; CDR3: CASSLESAEAFF; DNA: TGTGCCAGCAGCTTAGAATCAGCTGAAGCTTTCTTT
D: .; V: TRBV4-2; J: TRBJ1-4; size: medium-sized; CDR3: CASSLSWGPNEKLFF; DNA: TGTGCCAGCAGCCTATCCTGGGGGCCTAATGAAAAACTGTTTTTT
D: TRBD1; V: TRBV6-5; J: TRBJ2-1; size: .; CDR3: CASSYRGSATGAYYNEQFF; DNA: TGTGCCAGCAGTTACAGGGGATCAGCAACAGGGGCCTACTACAATGAGCAGTTCTTC
D: TRBD1; V: TRBV10-3; J: TRBJ1-4; size: .; CDR3: CAISDSGQGQEKLFF; DNA: TGTGCCATCAGTGATTCGGGACAGGGGCAGGAAAAACTGTTTTTT
D: .; V: TRBV28; J: TRBJ1-2; size: .; CDR3: CASRAQGGGANYGYTF; DNA: TGTGCCAGCAGGGCCCAAGGTGGAGGAGCTAACTATGGCTACACCTTC
D: TRBD1; V: TRBV4-2; J: TRBJ2-1; size: many; CDR3: CASSQDGRQGTYNEQFF; DNA: TGTGCCAGCAGCCAAGATGGAAGACAGGGGACCTACAATGAGCAGTTCTTC
D: .; V: TRBV2; J: TRBJ1-6; size: few; CDR3: CASSELGIGSPLHF; DNA: TGTGCCAGCAGTGAGTTAGGAATCGGGTCACCCCTCCACTTT
D: .; V: TRBV11-2; J: TRBJ2-1; size: many; CDR3: CASSFQADNEQFF; DNA: TGTGCCAGCAGCTTCCAGGCAGACAATGAGCAGTTCTTC
D: TRBD1; V: TRBV11-2; J: TRBJ1-2; size: few; CDR3: CASSLGAGGYYGYTF; DNA: TGTGCCAGCAGCTTAGGAGCAGGGGGTTACTATGGCTACACCTTC
D: .; V: TRBV3-1; J: TRBJ2-6; size: .; CDR3: CASSQGSASGANVLTF; DNA: TGTGCCAGCAGCCAAGGATCGGCCTCTGGGGCCAACGTCCTGACTTTC
D: .; V: TRBV12-3/TRBV12-4; J: TRBJ2-3; size: few; CDR3: CASSPPLADTQYF; DNA: TGTGCCAGCAGTCCCCCCCTGGCCGATACGCAGTATTTT
D: .; V: TRBV6-2/TRBV6-3; J: TRBJ1-5; size: few; CDR3: CASSYSKRPQHF; DNA: TGTGCCAGCAGTTACTCCAAGAGGCCCCAGCATTTT
D: .; V: TRBV18; J: TRBJ2-5; size: many; CDR3: CASSPRGETQYF; DNA: TGTGCCAGCTCACCCAGGGGAGAGACCCAGTACTTC
D: .; V: TRBV12-3/TRBV12-4; J: TRBJ2-2; size: .; CDR3: CATSGRAARELFF; DNA: TGTGCCACCTCAGGGAGAGCGGCCCGGGAGCTGTTTTTT
D: TRBD2; V: TRBV12-3/TRBV12-4; J: TRBJ2-5; size: .; CDR3: CASSLRGSGQETQYF; DNA: TGTGCCAGCAGTTTACGCGGGAGTGGGCAAGAGACCCAGTACTTC
D: TRBD2; V: TRBV6-2/TRBV6-3; J: TRBJ2-5; size: .; CDR3: CASSYMLAGGEETQYF; DNA: TGTGCCAGCAGTTACATGCTAGCGGGAGGGGAAGAGACCCAGTACTTC
D: .; V: TRBV6-5; J: TRBJ1-4; size: .; CDR3: CASGLDGDEKLFF; DNA: TGTGCCAGCGGATTAGACGGGGATGAAAAACTGTTTTTT
D: .; V: TRBV6-1; J: TRBJ1-2; size: .; CDR3: CASRHPRGPNYGYTF; DNA: TGTGCCAGCCGTCACCCCAGAGGACCTAACTATGGCTACACCTTC
D: .; V: TRBV4-2; J: TRBJ1-5; size: .; CDR3: CASSQGNSALSNQPQHF; DNA: TGTGCCAGCAGCCAAGGAAATTCCGCTCTGAGCAATCAGCCCCAGCATTTT
D: TRBD2; V: TRBV10-2; J: TRBJ2-3; size: .; CDR3: CASRLLAGGAADTQYF; DNA: TGCGCCAGCAGGCTCCTAGCGGGGGGGGCCGCAGATACGCAGTATTTT
D: .; V: TRBV29-1; J: TRBJ2-1; size: few; CDR3: CSGRGSYNEQFF; DNA: TGCAGCGGACGGGGGAGTTACAATGAGCAGTTCTTC
D: .; V: TRBV10-3; J: TRBJ1-3; size: .; CDR3: CAISESAGAGNTIYF; DNA: TGTGCCATCAGTGAGTCCGCAGGGGCAGGAAACACCATATATTTT
D: TRBD1; V: TRBV16; J: TRBJ1-1; size: many; CDR3: CASSQTGGGYTEAFF; DNA: TGTGCCAGCAGCCAAACAGGGGGAGGGTACACTGAAGCTTTCTTT
D: .; V: TRBV5-1; J: TRBJ1-1; size: many; CDR3: CASSLSSANTEAFF; DNA: TGCGCCAGCAGCTTGAGCTCAGCGAACACTGAAGCTTTCTTT
D: .; V: TRBV7-8; J: TRBJ1-2; size: .; CDR3: CASSPDRTESVNYGYTF; DNA: TGTGCCAGCAGCCCCGACCGGACGGAATCCGTTAACTATGGCTACACCTTC
D: TRBD1; V: TRBV19; J: TRBJ2-3; size: .; CDR3: CASSNPTGGAADTQYF; DNA: TGTGCCAGTAGTAACCCCACAGGGGGCGCGGCAGATACGCAGTATTTT